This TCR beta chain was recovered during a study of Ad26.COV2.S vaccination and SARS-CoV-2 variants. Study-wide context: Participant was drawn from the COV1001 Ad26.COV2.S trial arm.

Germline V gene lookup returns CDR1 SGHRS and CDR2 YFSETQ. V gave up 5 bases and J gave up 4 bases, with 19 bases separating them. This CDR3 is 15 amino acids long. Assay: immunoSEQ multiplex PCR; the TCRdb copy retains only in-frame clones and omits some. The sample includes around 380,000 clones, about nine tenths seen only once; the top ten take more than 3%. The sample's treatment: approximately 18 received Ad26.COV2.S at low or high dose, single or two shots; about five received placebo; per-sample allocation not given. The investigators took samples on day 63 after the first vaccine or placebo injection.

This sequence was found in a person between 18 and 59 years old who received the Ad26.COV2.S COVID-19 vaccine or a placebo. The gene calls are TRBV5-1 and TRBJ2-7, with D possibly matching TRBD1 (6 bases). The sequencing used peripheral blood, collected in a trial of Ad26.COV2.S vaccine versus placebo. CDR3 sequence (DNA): TGCGCCAGCAGGGCGCCGGGACAACATGGGTACGAGCAGTACTTC. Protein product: CASRAPGQHGYEQYF.